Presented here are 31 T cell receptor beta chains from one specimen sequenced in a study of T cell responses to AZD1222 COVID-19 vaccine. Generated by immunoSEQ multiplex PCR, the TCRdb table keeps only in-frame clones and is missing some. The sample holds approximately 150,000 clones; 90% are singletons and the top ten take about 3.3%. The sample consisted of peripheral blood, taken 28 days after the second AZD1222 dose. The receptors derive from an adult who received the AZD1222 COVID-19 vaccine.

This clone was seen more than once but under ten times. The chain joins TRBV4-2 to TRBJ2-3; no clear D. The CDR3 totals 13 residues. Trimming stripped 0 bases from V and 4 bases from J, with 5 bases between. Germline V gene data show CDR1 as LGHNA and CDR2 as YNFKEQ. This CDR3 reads CASSQESPDTQYF. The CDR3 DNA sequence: TGTGCCAGCAGCCAAGAATCTCCAGATACGCAGTATTTT.

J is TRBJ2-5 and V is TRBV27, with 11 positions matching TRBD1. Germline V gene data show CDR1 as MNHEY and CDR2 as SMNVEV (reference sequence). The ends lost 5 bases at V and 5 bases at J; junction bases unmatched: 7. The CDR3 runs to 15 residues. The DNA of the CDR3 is TGTGCCAGCAGTAACCGGGACAGGGGGTCGGAGACCCAGTACTTC. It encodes CASSNRDRGSETQYF.

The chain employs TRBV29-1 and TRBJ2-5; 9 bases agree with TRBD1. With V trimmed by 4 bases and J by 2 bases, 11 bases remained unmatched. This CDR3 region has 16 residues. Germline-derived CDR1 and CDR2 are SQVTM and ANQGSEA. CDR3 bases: TGCAGCGTTGCCTGGGGGGGGACAGGGTCTCAAGAGACCCAGTACTTC. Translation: CSVAWGGTGSQETQYF.

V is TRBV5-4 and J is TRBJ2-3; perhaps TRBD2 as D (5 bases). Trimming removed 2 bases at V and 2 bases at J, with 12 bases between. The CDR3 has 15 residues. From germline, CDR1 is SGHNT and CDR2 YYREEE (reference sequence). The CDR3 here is CASSFSNGLTDTQYF. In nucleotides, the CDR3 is TGTGCCAGCAGCTTCTCCAACGGACTCACAGATACGCAGTATTTT.

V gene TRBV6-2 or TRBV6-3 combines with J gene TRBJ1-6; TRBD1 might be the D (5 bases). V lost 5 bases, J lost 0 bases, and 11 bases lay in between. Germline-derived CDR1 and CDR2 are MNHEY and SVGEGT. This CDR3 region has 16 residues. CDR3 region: CASSDRDVSYNSPLHF. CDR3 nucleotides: TGTGCCAGCAGTGACCGGGACGTCTCCTATAATTCACCCCTCCACTTT.

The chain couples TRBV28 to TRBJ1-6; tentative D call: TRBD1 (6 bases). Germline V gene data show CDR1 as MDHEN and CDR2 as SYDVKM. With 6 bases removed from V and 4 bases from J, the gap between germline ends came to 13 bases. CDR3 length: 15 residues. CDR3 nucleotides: TGTGCCAGCAGAGGGGGACCCGTATATAATTCACCCCTCCACTTT. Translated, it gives CASRGGPVYNSPLHF. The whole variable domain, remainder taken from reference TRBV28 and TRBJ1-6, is DVKVTQSSRYLVKRTGEKVFLECVQDMDHENMFWYRQDPGLGLRLIYFSYDVKMKEKGDIPEGYSVSREKKERFSLILESASTNQTSMYLCASRGGPVYNSPLHFGNGTRLTVT.

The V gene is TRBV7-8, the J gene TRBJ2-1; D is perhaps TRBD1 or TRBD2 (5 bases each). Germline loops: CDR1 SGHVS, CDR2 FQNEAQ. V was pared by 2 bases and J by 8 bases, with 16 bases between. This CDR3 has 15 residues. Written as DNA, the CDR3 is TGTGCCAGCAGCTTACCCTCGAGGGGTTTCGATGAGCAGTTCTTC. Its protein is CASSLPSRGFDEQFF.

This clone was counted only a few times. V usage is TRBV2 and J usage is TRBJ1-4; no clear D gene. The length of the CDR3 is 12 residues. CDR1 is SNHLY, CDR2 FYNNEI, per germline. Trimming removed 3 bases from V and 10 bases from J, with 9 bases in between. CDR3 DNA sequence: TGTGCCAGCAGTGAGGACGGTGGAAAACTGTTTTTT. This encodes CASSEDGGKLFF.

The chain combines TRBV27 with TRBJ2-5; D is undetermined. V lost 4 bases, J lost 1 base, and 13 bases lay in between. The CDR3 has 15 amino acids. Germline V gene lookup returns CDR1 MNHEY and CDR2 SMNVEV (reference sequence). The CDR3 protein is CASSSAPGIQETQYF. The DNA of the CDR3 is TGTGCCAGCAGTTCCGCACCAGGCATCCAAGAGACCCAGTACTTC.

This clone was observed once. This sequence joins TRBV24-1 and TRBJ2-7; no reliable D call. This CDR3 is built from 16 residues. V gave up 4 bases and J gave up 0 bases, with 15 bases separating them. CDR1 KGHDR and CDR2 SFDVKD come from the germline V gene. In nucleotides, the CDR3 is TGTGCCACCAGTGACCCTGGGCCCGGAAACTCCTACGAGCAGTACTTC. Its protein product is CATSDPGPGNSYEQYF.

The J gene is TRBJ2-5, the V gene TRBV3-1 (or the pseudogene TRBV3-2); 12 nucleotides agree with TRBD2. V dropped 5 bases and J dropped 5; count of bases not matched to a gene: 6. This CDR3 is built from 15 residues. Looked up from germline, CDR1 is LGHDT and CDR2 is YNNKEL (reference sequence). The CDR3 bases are TGTGCCAGCAGCACCGGGACTAGCGGGTACGAGACCCAGTACTTC. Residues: CASSTGTSGYETQYF.

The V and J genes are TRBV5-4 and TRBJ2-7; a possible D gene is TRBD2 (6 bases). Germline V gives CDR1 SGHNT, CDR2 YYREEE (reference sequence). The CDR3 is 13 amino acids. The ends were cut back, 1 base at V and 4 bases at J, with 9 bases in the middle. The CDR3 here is CASSLRGGYEQYF. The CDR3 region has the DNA TGTGCCAGCAGCTTGCGGGGAGGTTACGAGCAGTACTTC.

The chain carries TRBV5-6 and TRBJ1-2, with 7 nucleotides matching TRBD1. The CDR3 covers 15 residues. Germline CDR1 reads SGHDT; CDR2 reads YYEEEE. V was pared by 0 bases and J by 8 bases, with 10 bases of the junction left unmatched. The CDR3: CASSLARAGGMGYTF. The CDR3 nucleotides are TGTGCCAGCAGCTTGGCGCGGGCAGGGGGTATGGGCTACACCTTC.

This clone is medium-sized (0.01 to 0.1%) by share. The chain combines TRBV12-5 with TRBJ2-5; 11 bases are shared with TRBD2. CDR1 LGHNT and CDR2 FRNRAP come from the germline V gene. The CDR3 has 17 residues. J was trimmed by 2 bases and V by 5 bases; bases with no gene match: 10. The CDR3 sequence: CASGPASGRSGQETQYF. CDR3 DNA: TGTGCTAGTGGTCCGGCTAGCGGGAGGAGTGGACAAGAGACCCAGTACTTC.

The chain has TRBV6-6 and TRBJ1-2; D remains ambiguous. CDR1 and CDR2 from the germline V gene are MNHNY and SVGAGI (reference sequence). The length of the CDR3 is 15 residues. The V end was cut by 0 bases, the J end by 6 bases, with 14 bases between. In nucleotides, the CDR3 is TGTGCCAGCAGTTACTCACCGGACCTTACCGATGGCTACACCTTC. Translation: CASSYSPDLTDGYTF.

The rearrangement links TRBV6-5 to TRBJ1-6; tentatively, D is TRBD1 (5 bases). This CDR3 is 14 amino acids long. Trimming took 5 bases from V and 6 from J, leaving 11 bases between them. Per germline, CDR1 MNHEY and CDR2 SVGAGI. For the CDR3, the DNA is TGTGCCAGCAGTCCCGGGACTATTAATTCACCCCTCCACTTT. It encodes CASSPGTINSPLHF.

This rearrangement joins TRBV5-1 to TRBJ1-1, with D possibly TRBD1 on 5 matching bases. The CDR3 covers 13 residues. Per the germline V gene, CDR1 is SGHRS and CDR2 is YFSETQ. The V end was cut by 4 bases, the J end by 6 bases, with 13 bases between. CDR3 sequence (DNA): TGCGCCAGCAGCCGGGACCCGGAGCCTGAAGCTTTCTTT. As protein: CASSRDPEPEAFF.

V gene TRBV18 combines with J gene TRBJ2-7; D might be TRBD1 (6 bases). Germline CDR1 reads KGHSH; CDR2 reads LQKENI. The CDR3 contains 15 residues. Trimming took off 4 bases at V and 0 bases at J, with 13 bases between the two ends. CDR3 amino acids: CASSLPGHPSYEQYF. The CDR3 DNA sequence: TGTGCCAGCTCACTCCCGGGACACCCCTCCTACGAGCAGTACTTC.

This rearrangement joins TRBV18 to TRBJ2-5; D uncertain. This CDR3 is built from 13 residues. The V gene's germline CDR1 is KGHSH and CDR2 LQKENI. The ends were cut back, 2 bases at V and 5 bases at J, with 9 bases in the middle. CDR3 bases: TGTGCCAGCTCACCAATTCAGGTGGAGACCCAGTACTTC. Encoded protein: CASSPIQVETQYF.

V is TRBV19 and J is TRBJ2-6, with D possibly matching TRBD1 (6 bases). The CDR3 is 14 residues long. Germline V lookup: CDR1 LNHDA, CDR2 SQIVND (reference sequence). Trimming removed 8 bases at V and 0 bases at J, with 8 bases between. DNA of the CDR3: TGTGCCAGTCGACAGGACTCTGGGGCCAACGTCCTGACTTTC. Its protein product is CASRQDSGANVLTF.

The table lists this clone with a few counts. DNA of the CDR3: TGCGCCAGCAGCTTGTCGGGGGACGAGCAGTACTTC. Residues: CASSLSGDEQYF. J is TRBJ2-7 and V is TRBV5-1, with D possibly being TRBD2 (6 bases). There are 12 residues in the CDR3. CDR1 SGHRS and CDR2 YFSETQ come from the germline V gene. Trimming took off 1 base at V and 5 bases at J, with 7 bases between the two ends.

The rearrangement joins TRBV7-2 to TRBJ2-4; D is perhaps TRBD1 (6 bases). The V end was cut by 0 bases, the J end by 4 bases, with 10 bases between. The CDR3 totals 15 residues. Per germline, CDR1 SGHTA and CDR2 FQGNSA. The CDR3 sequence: CASSLANTGKNIQYF. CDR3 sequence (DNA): TGTGCCAGCAGCTTAGCGAATACAGGGAAAAACATTCAGTACTTC. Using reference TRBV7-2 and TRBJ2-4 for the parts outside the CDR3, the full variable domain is GAGVSQSPSNKVTEKGKDVELRCDPISGHTALYWYRQSLGQGLEFLIYFQGNSAPDKSGLPSDRFSAERTGGSVSTLTIQRTQQEDSAVYLCASSLANTGKNIQYFGAGTRLSVL.

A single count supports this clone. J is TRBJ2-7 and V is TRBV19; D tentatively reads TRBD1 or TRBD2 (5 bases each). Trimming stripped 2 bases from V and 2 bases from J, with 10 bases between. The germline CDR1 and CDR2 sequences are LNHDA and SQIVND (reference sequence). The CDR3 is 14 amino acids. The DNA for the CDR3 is TGTGCCAGTAGTATAACCGGGGCGACCTACGAGCAGTACTTC. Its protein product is CASSITGATYEQYF.

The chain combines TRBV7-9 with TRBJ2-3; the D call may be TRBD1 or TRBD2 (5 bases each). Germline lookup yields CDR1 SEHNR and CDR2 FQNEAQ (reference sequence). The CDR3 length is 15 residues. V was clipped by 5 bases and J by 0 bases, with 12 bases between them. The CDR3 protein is CASSTGTISTDTQYF. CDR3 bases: TGTGCCAGCAGCACCGGGACCATAAGCACAGATACGCAGTATTTT.

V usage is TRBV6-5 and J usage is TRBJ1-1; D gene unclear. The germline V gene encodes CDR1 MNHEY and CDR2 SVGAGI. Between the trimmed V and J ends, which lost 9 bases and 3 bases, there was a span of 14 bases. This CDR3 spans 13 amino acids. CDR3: CASKTAGYTEAFF. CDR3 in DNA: TGTGCCAGTAAGACGGCGGGATACACTGAAGCTTTCTTT.

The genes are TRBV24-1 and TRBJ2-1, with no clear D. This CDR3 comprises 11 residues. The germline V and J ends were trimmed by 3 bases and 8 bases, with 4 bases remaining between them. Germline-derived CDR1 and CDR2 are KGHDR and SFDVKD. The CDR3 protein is CATSDLDEQFF. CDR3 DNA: TGTGCCACCAGTGATCTCGATGAGCAGTTCTTC.

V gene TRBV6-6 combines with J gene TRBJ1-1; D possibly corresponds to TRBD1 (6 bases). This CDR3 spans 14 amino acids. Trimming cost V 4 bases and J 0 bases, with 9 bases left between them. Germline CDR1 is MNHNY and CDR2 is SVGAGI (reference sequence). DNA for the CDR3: TGTGCCAGCAGTTCCTACAGGGTGAACACTGAAGCTTTCTTT. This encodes CASSSYRVNTEAFF.

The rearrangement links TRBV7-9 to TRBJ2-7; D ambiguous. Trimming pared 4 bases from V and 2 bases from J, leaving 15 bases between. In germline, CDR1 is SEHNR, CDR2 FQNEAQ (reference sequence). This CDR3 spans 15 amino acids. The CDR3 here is CASSSRRDKAYEQYF. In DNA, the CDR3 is TGTGCCAGCAGCTCACGCCGAGACAAGGCCTACGAGCAGTACTTC.

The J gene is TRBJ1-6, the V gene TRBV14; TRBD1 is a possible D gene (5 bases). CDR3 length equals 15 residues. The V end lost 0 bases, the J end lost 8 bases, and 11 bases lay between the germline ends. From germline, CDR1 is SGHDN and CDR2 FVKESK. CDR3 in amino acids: CASSQDLQGDSPLHF. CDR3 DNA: TGTGCCAGCAGCCAAGATCTCCAGGGTGATTCACCCCTCCACTTT.

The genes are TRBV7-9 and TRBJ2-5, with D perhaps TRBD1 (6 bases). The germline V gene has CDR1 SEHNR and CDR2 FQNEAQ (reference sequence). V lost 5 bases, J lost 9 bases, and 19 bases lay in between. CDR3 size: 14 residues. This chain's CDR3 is CASSLDRKVMAQYF. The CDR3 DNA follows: TGTGCCAGCAGCCTGGACAGAAAAGTTATGGCCCAGTACTTC.

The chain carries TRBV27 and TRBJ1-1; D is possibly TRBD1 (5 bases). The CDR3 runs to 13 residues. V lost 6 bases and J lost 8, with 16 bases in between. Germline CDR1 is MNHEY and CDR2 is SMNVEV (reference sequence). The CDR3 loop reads CASRLPGGVEAFF. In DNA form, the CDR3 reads TGTGCCAGCAGGCTACCGGGAGGGGTCGAAGCTTTCTTT.